The sequence of this T cell receptor (beta chain) was determined in a study of blood T cell repertoires in COVID-19. The overall study: The origin of the acute and convalescent COVID-19 samples was the United States, Italy and Spain. From T cells, B-cell-depleted T cells, or PBMCs came the material, which was cDNA or gDNA.

Measured with immunoSEQ multiplex PCR; TCRdb has only the in-frame clones, and not every one. Of about 180,000 clones listed, roughly 77% are singletons. Looked up from germline, CDR1 is MNHEY and CDR2 is SMNVEV (reference sequence). The V and J ends lost 5 bases and 5 bases, in that order; junction bases with no gene match: 6. The CDR3 runs to 15 residues. The source is a man in his sixties or seventies with active or convalescent COVID-19. V is TRBV27 and J is TRBJ2-7; 13 bases align to TRBD2. Input material: peripheral blood. The CDR3 DNA sequence: TGTGCCAGCAGTGCCCGGACTAGCGGGAGCCACGAGCAGTACTTC. Amino acids: CASSARTSGSHEQYF.